Listed here are 5 T cell receptor beta chains from one sample, sequenced in a study of radiation and T cells in renal cell carcinoma. Time point indicated: blood 2 weeks post-SBRT. As to treatment: 15 Gy SBRT to primary tumor, nephrectomy 4 weeks later. TCRdb keeps only in-frame clones here, not all; method: immunoSEQ multiplex PCR. The profile shows 100,000 to 150,000 clones, around 81% of them singletons. The sequencing here drew on blood, taken from a patient whose treatment included radiotherapy and nephrectomy. All receptors derive from a man aged 50-60 years with renal cell carcinoma.

The chain combines TRBV7-9 with TRBJ2-7, with unresolved D. Germline CDR1 SEHNR, CDR2 FQNEAQ (reference sequence). The V end was cut by 1 base, the J end by 6 bases, with 13 bases between. This CDR3 is 14 amino acids long. The CDR3 loop reads CASSLGGVLGEQYF. The CDR3 region has the DNA TGTGCCAGCAGCTTAGGTGGGGTCCTAGGCGAGCAGTACTTC.

The genes are TRBV10-1 and TRBJ2-5; D unclear. The CDR3 runs 10 residues. Looked up from germline, CDR1 is WNHNN and CDR2 is SYGVQD (reference sequence). V lost 7 bases and J 5 bases, leaving 5 bases between the germline ends. CDR3 region: CASIMETQYF. For the CDR3, the DNA is TGCGCCAGCATTATGGAGACCCAGTACTTC.

This clone came up a few times. The CDR3 DNA sequence: TGTGCCAGCTCAACTCGACAGGGGCGGACTGAAGCTTTCTTT. It translates to CASSTRQGRTEAFF. The genes are TRBV18 and TRBJ1-1; TRBD1 aligns across 8 bases. Per germline, CDR1 KGHSH and CDR2 LQKENI. With 5 bases clipped from V and 5 bases from J, the junction kept 7 bases outside the gene matches. The CDR3 is 14 residues long. Filled out from reference TRBV18 and TRBJ1-1, the complete variable domain reads NAGVMQNPRHLVRRRGQEARLRCSPMKGHSHVYWYRQLPEEGLKFMVYLQKENIIDESGMPKERFSAEFPKEGPSILRIQQVVRGDSAAYFCASSTRQGRTEAFFGQGTRLTVV.

The chain uses TRBV7-3 and TRBJ2-7; TRBD1 matches 7 bases. The germline gives CDR1 SGHTA, CDR2 FQGTGA. The J segment lost 7 bases and the V segment lost 3 bases, leaving 6 bases of the junction unmatched. The CDR3 has 13 amino acids. In nucleotides, the CDR3 is TGTGCCAGCAGCTTGACAGGGTCAGGAGAGCAGTACTTC. Its protein product is CASSLTGSGEQYF.

J is TRBJ1-5 and V is TRBV7-6; D uncertain. V lost 5 bases, J lost 0 bases, and 5 bases lay in between. The length of the CDR3 is 13 residues. Germline loops: CDR1 SGHVS, CDR2 FNYEAQ. The CDR3 spells CASSRNSNQPQHF. CDR3 nucleotides: TGTGCCAGCAGCCGAAATAGCAATCAGCCCCAGCATTTT.